A selection of T cell receptor beta chains follows, all from one sample in a study of blood T cell repertoires in COVID-19. The protocol was immunoSEQ multiplex PCR, while the TCRdb copy is restricted to in-frame clones and leaves out a portion. The table shows 150,000 to 200,000 clones, with around 89% occurring only once. The sample consisted of PBMCs or T cells enriched from blood (not recorded which). These TCRs come from a young woman who had recovered from COVID-19. Both conserved end residues are part of each CDR3. The D gene is left open where the match is weak. Size is stated for part of the rows, as once, few or many counts, or as a class when the clone is expanded.

D	V	J	size	CDR3	DNA
NA	TRBV23-1	TRBJ1-2	NA	CASSQSQTPGGYGYTF	TGCGCCAGCAGTCAATCCCAAACGCCCGGGGGCTATGGCTACACCTTC
TRBD2	TRBV5-6	TRBJ2-5	few	CASSLGIAGGFRETQYF	TGTGCCAGCAGCTTGGGAATAGCGGGGGGGTTCAGAGAGACCCAGTACTTC
NA	TRBV28	TRBJ1-1	NA	CASSSPGKAEAFF	TGTGCCAGCAGTTCCCCAGGGAAAGCTGAAGCTTTCTTT
TRBD1	TRBV5-1	TRBJ1-3	once	CASSLRQGRGAGNTIYF	TGCGCCAGCAGCTTGAGACAGGGGAGAGGCGCTGGAAACACCATATATTTT
NA	TRBV7-9	TRBJ2-3	NA	CASSLARGADTQYF	TGTGCCAGCAGCTTAGCACGGGGAGCAGATACGCAGTATTTT
TRBD2	TRBV16	TRBJ2-3	NA	CASSQERGVTDTQYF	TGTGCCAGCAGCCAAGAGCGGGGGGTAACAGATACGCAGTATTTT
NA	TRBV2	TRBJ2-2	NA	CASSEQSTGGGGELFF	TGTGCCAGCAGTGAACAAAGTACGGGGGGCGGCGGGGAGCTGTTTTTT
TRBD1	TRBV6-5	TRBJ2-5	NA	CASSFQQGGETQYF	TGTGCCAGCAGTTTTCAACAGGGGGGAGAGACCCAGTACTTC
TRBD2	TRBV2	TRBJ2-7	NA	CASSEAGRTYEQYF	TGTGCCAGCAGTGAAGCCGGGAGGACCTACGAGCAGTACTTC
TRBD1	TRBV6-6	TRBJ1-5	once	CASSYTTGGVNQPQHF	TGTGCCAGCAGTTACACGACAGGGGGCGTTAATCAGCCCCAGCATTTT
TRBD1	TRBV5-1	TRBJ1-4	NA	CASSVGTENEKLFF	TGCGCCAGCAGCGTCGGGACAGAAAATGAAAAACTGTTTTTT
NA	TRBV4-1	TRBJ2-2	NA	CASSLERNTGELFF	TGCGCCAGCAGCCTGGAGAGAAACACCGGGGAGCTGTTTTTT
NA	TRBV2	TRBJ1-4	once	CASSEFLNEKLFF	TGTGCCAGCAGTGAATTCCTTAATGAAAAACTGTTTTTT
NA	TRBV21-1	TRBJ1-2	once	CASSKGRPTGGYGYTF	TGTGCCAGCAGCAAAGGACGACCGACAGGGGGCTATGGCTACACCTTC
NA	TRBV19	TRBJ1-4	NA	CASSAYINEKLFF	TGTGCCAGTAGCGCCTATATTAATGAAAAACTGTTTTTT
NA	TRBV6-5	TRBJ2-2	NA	CASSYGGARKTGELFF	TGTGCCAGCAGTTATGGGGGGGCCAGAAAAACCGGGGAGCTGTTTTTT
TRBD1	TRBV24-1	TRBJ2-5	NA	CATSDPGQQETQYF	TGTGCCACCAGTGACCCGGGACAGCAAGAGACCCAGTACTTC
NA	TRBV5-1	TRBJ1-3	NA	CASSYGTLSISGNTIYF	TGCGCCAGCAGTTATGGGACACTCAGTATCTCTGGAAACACCATATATTTT
TRBD1	TRBV5-4	TRBJ1-1	NA	CASSWDRAVGTEAFF	TGTGCCAGCAGCTGGGACAGGGCTGTCGGAACTGAAGCTTTCTTT
NA	TRBV3-1/TRBV3-2	TRBJ2-2	NA	CASSRQGPSNTGELFF	TGTGCCAGCAGCCGGCAGGGGCCCTCGAACACCGGGGAGCTGTTTTTT